These 5 T cell receptor beta chains share one sample of origin, sequenced in a study of OX40 agonist ivuxolimab in advanced cancers. Using immunoSEQ multiplex PCR, the repertoire was profiled, and TCRdb retains in-frame clones only, with some absent. The table has around 140,000 clones, 90% seen once. Specimen: CD4+ or CD8+ T cells sorted from blood, collected in a trial of the OX40 agonist ivuxolimab. Receptors originate from an adult with an advanced solid tumor such as melanoma, head and neck, liver or kidney cancer.

This chain connects TRBV11-2 to TRBJ2-7; no firm D call. The germline gives CDR1 SGHAT, CDR2 FQNNGV. The V and J ends lost 5 bases and 0 bases respectively, with 5 bases between them. The CDR3 spans 12 residues. The CDR3 bases are TGTGCCAGCAGCATCGCCTCCTACGAGCAGTACTTC. Its translation is CASSIASYEQYF.

With respect to this clone: The junction shows a germline mismatch at one end, possibly a read error. The chain employs TRBV7-7 and TRBJ2-1; 11 positions match TRBD1. The germline V gene has CDR1 SSHAT and CDR2 FNYEAQ (reference sequence). CDR3 length equals 15 residues. As DNA, the CDR3 is TGTGCTAGCAGCCCGGACAGGGGGCAAGTGAATGAGCAGTTCTTC. It encodes CASSPDRGQVNEQFF.

The rearrangement uses TRBV7-9 and TRBJ1-3, with D perhaps matching TRBD1 (5 bases). With 3 bases removed from V and 2 bases from J, the gap between germline ends came to 14 bases. This CDR3 comprises 16 residues. The germline V gene encodes CDR1 SEHNR and CDR2 FQNEAQ (reference sequence). Written as DNA, the CDR3 is TGTGCCAGCAGCTTTAGGGGATACACGGCTGGAAACACCATATATTTT. This gives the protein CASSFRGYTAGNTIYF.

The CDR3 region has the DNA TGTGCCAGCAGTGAAGAGGGTTCCTATGGCTACACCTTC. This codes for CASSEEGSYGYTF. The genes are TRBV2 and TRBJ1-2; D is unclear. The V gene lost 1 base and the J gene lost 4 bases, with 7 bases spanning the gap. The CDR3 runs to 13 residues. In germline, CDR1 is SNHLY, CDR2 FYNNEI.

The genes are TRBV5-1 and TRBJ2-2; D not resolved. CDR1 SGHRS and CDR2 YFSETQ come from the germline V gene. This CDR3 spans 18 amino acids. V lost 4 bases and J 4 bases, leaving 23 bases between the germline ends. The CDR3 reads CASSPGQLPRRSTGELFF. The CDR3 nucleotides are TGCGCCAGCAGCCCTGGGCAGTTACCACGGCGAAGCACCGGGGAGCTGTTTTTT.